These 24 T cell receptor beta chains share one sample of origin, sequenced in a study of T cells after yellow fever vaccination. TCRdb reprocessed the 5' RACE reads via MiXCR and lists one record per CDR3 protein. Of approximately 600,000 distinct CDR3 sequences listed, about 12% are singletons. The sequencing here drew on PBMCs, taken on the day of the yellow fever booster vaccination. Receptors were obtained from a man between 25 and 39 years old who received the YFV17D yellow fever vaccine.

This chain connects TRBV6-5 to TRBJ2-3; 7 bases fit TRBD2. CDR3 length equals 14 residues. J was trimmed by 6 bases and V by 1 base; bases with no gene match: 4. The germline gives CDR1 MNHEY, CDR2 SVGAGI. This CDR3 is CASSYFAGDDTQYF. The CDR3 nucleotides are TGTGCCAGCAGTTACTTTGCGGGAGACGATACGCAGTATTTT.

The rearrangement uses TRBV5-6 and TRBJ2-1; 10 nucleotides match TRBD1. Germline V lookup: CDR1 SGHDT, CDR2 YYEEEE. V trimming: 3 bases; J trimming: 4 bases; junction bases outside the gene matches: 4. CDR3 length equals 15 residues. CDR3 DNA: TGTGCCAGCAGCTGGGGACAGGGGACTTACAATGAGCAGTTCTTC. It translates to CASSWGQGTYNEQFF.

CDR3 DNA sequence: TGCAGCGTTGGGGTTTCCTACGAGCAGTACTTC. It specifies CSVGVSYEQYF. The chain joins TRBV29-1 to TRBJ2-7; D not certain. Germline assignment: CDR1 SQVTM and CDR2 ANQGSEA. Trimming removed 4 bases from V and 1 base from J, with 5 bases in between. This CDR3 has 11 amino acids.

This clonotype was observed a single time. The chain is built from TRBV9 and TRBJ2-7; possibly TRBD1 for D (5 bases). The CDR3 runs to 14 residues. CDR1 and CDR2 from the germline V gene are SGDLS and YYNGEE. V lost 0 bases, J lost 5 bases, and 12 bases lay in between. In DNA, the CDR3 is TGTGCCAGCAGCGTAGGGGCAGGGCTGGACGAGCAGTACTTC. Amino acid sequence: CASSVGAGLDEQYF.

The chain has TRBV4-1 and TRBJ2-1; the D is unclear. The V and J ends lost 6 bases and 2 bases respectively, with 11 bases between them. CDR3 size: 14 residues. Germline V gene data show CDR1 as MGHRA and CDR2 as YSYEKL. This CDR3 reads CASRTTETYNEQFF. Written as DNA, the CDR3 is TGCGCCAGCAGAACAACCGAGACCTACAATGAGCAGTTCTTC.

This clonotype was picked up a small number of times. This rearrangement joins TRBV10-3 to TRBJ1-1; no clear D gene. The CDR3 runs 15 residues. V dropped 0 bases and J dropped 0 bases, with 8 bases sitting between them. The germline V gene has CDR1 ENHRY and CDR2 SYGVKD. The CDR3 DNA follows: TGTGCCATCAGTGAGTCGGTGGGCGTGAACACTGAAGCTTTCTTT. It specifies CAISESVGVNTEAFF.

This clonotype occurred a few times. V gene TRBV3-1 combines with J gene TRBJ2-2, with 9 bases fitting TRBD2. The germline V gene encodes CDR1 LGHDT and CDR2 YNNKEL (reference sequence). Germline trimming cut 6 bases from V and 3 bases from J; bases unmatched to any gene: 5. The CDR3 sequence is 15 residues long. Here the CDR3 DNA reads TGTGCCAGCAGTCCGACTAGCGGATACACCGGGGAGCTGTTTTTT. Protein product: CASSPTSGYTGELFF.

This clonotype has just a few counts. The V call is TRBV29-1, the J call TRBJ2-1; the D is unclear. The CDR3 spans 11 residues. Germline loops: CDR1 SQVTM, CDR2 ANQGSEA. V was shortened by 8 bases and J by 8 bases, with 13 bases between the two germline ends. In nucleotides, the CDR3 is TGCAGCTCCTCCCAGTTAGATGAGCAGTTCTTC. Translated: CSSSQLDEQFF.

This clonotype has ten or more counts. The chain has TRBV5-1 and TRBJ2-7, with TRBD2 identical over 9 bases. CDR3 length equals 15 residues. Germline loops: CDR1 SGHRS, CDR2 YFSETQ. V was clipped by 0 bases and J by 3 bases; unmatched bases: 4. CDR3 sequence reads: CASSLEASGIYEQYF. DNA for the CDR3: TGCGCCAGCAGCTTGGAGGCTAGCGGGATCTACGAGCAGTACTTC.

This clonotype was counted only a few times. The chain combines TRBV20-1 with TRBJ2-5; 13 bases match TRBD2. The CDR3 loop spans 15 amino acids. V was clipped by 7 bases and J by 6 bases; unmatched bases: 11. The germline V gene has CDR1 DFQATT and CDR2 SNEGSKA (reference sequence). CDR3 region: CSGSPRLAGGQTQYF. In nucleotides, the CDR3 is TGCAGTGGAAGCCCCCGACTAGCGGGAGGACAGACCCAGTACTTC.

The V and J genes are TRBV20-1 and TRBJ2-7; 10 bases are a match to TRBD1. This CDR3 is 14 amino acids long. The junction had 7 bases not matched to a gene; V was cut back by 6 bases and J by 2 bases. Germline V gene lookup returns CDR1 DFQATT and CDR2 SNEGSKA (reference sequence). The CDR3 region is CSAQPGQGPYEQYF. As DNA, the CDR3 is TGCAGTGCGCAACCGGGACAGGGGCCCTACGAGCAGTACTTC.

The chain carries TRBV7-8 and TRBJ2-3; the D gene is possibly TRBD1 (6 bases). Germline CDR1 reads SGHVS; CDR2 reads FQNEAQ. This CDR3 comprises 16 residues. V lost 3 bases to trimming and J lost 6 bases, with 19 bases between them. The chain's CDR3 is CASSFSSGAHWDTQYF. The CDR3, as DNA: TGTGCCAGCAGCTTCTCTTCAGGGGCCCACTGGGATACGCAGTATTTT.

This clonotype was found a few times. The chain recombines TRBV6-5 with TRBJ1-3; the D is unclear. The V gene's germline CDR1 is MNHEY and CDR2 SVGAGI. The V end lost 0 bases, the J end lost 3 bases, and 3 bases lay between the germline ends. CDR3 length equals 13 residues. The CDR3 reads CASSYSGGNTIYF. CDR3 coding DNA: TGTGCCAGCAGTTACTCCGGTGGAAACACCATATATTTT.

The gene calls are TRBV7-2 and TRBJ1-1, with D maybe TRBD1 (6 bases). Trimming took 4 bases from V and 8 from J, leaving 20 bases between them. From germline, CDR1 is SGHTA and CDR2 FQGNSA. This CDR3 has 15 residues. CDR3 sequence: CASSSYLGGRGEAFF. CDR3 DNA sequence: TGTGCCAGCAGCTCCTACCTCGGGGGGCGAGGAGAAGCTTTCTTT.

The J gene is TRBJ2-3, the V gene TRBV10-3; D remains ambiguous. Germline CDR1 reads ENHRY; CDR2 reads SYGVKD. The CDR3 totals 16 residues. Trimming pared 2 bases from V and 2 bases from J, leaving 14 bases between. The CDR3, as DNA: TGTGCCATCAGTGAGGACGGGTCCACCTACACAGATACGCAGTATTTT. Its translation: CAISEDGSTYTDTQYF.

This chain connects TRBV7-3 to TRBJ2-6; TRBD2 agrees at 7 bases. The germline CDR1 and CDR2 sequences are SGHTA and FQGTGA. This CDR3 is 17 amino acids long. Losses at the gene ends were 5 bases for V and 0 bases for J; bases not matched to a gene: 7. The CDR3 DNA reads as TGTGCCAGCAGCCGACAGACTAGCAACTCTGGGGCCAACGTCCTGACTTTC. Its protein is CASSRQTSNSGANVLTF.

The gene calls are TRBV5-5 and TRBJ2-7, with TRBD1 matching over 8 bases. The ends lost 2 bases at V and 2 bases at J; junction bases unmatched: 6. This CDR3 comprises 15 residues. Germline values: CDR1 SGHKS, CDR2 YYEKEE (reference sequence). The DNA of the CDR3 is TGTGCCAGCAGCTTTTCGGGACAGGATGCCTACGAGCAGTACTTC. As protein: CASSFSGQDAYEQYF.

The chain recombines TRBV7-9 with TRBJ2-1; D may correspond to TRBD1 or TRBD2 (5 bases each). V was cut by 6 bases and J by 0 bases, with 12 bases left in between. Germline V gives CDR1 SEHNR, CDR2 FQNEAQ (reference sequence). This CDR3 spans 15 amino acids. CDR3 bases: TGTGCCAGCAGTTACCGGGACGCCTCCTACAATGAGCAGTTCTTC. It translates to CASSYRDASYNEQFF. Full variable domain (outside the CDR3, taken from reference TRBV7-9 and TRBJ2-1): DTGVSQNPRHKITKRGQNVTFRCDPISEHNRLYWYRQTLGQGPEFLTYFQNEAQLEKSRLLSDRFSAERPKGSFSTLEIQRTEQGDSAMYLCASSYRDASYNEQFFGPGTRLTVL.

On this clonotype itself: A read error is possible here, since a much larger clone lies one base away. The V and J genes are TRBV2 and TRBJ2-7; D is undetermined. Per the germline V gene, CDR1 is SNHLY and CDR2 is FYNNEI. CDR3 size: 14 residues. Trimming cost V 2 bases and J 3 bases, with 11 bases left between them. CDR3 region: CASSELGIYYEQYF. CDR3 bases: TGTGCCAGCAGTGAACTGGGAATTTACTACGAGCAGTACTTC.

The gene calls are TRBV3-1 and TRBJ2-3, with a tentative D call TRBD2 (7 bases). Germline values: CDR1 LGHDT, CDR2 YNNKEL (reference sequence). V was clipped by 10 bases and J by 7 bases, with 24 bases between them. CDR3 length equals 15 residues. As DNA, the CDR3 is TGTGCCACGGAAGGGGGGGGAGGGGGAAGGAATACGCAGTATTTT. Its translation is CATEGGGGGRNTQYF.

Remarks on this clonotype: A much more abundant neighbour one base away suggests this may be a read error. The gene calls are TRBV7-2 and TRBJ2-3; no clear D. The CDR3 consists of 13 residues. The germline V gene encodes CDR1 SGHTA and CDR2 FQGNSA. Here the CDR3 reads CASSLERTDPQYF. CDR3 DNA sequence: TGTGCCAGCAGCTTAGAGCGAACAGATCCGCAGTATTTT.

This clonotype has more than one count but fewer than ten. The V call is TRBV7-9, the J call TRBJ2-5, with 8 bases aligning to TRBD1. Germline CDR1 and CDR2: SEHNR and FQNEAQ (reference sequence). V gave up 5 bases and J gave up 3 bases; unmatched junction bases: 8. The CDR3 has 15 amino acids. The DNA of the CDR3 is TGTGCCAGCAGCAACCGACAGGGGTATGAAGAGACCCAGTACTTC. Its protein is CASSNRQGYEETQYF.

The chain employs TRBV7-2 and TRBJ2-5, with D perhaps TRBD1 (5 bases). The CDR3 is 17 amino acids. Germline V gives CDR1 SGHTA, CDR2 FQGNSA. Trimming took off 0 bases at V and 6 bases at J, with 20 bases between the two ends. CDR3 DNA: TGTGCCAGCAGCTTAGCAGGAGCGATGGGGCCCCAGAAGACCCAGTACTTC. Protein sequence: CASSLAGAMGPQKTQYF.

The CDR3 sequence: CASSSPGSSLFF. The CDR3 region has the DNA TGTGCCAGCAGCTCCCCTGGTAGTTCGCTGTTTTTT. The rearrangement joins TRBV7-8 to TRBJ2-2; the D is unclear. This CDR3 is 12 amino acids long. The germline V and J ends were trimmed by 4 bases and 13 bases, with 13 bases remaining between them. Germline values: CDR1 SGHVS, CDR2 FQNEAQ.